The rows below give T cell receptor beta chains drawn from one sample of a study of blood T cell repertoires in COVID-19. Sequencing was performed with immunoSEQ multiplex PCR; in TCRdb, only in-frame clones are kept and a portion is missing. The repertoire holds more than 300,000 clones, with around 80% as singletons. The specimen sequenced was peripheral blood. The source is a woman between 45 and 65 years old with acute or convalescent COVID-19. Each CDR3 is given without its conserved first and last residue. Each record gives: J gene, V gene, CDR3 protein.

>TRBJ1-6|TRBV12-3/TRBV12-4
ASSLTGKSPLH
>TRBJ1-1|TRBV7-2
ASSSAGLMNTEAF
>TRBJ1-2|TRBV10-3
AIRWGDYGYT
>TRBJ2-7|TRBV4-3
ASSLNHRGGYEQY
>TRBJ2-3|TRBV5-1
ASSPGLAGGITDTQY
>TRBJ2-7|TRBV7-2
ASSLQAGVDEQY
>TRBJ2-3|TRBV7-2
ASSDPLRDSITDTQY
>TRBJ2-2|TRBV7-3
ASSLAGLAEFTGELF
>TRBJ2-7|TRBV4-3
ASSWGLAGDSGYEQY
>TRBJ2-1|TRBV7-3
ASSQTSSGRNEQF
>TRBJ1-4|TRBV4-2
ASSQDLTITNEKLF
>TRBJ2-5|TRBV2
ASSDFEQGETQY
>TRBJ2-3|TRBV2
ASRDGTGRDTQY
>TRBJ2-1|TRBV27
ASSWDRGSEQF
>TRBJ2-5|TRBV11-3
ASSSSRQETQY
>TRBJ2-1|TRBV21-1
ASSKASGQGRNEQF
>TRBJ2-3|TRBV27
ASSSLAGPEGDTQY
>TRBJ1-5|TRBV19
ACGRTVYSNQPQH
>TRBJ2-5|TRBV3-1/TRBV3-2
ASSHGGIGETQY
>TRBJ1-5|TRBV7-2
ASSLGGGYSNQPQH
>TRBJ2-5|TRBV7-2
ASSLVGQAGETQY
>TRBJ2-3|TRBV9
ASSVDGGSRTDTQY
>TRBJ1-1|TRBV3-1/TRBV3-2
ASSPAVMNTEAF
>TRBJ2-5|TRBV15
ATSRDGGGTETQY
>TRBJ2-1|TRBV13
ASSLGVGGPSSYNEQF
>TRBJ1-1|TRBV7-8
ASSLARAGWGTEAF
>TRBJ1-6|TRBV12-5
ASGLGGGQYNSPLH
>TRBJ2-1|TRBV7-2
ASSQTSLGRGGNNEQF
>TRBJ1-1|TRBV14
ASSQGTPGTEAF
>TRBJ2-5|TRBV7-2
ASRLDRGFQTQY
>TRBJ2-5|TRBV30
AWSRRGAETQY
>TRBJ2-5|TRBV7-9
ASSLGLAGFETQY
>TRBJ2-3|TRBV24-1
ATRGGGARDTQY
>TRBJ1-2|TRBV6-5
ASGHSAGGYT
>TRBJ2-1|TRBV5-1
ASSPGTSGRAARDEQF
>TRBJ1-1|TRBV12-3/TRBV12-4
ASSLRTGNEAF
>TRBJ2-1|TRBV5-1
ASFRSGRNEQF
>TRBJ1-1|TRBV10-1
ASGSGGTEAF
>TRBJ2-2|TRBV5-4
ASSSGTGATGELF
>TRBJ1-1|TRBV25-1
ASSWTANTEAF
>TRBJ2-7|TRBV5-1
ASSLALAGYEQY
>TRBJ2-2|TRBV19
ASSMALAGGPAGELF
>TRBJ2-2|TRBV5-4
ASSPGLAGATGELF
>TRBJ1-3|TRBV30
AWSSVPGNTIY
>TRBJ1-2|TRBV4-2
ASSQEGVGYGYT
>TRBJ2-2|TRBV3-1/TRBV3-2
ASSYGQGNTGELF
>TRBJ2-2|TRBV7-3
ASSLAGGSIGELF
>TRBJ2-7|TRBV7-9
ASRGGGEEQY
>TRBJ1-2|TRBV2
ALAGNYGYT
>TRBJ1-2|TRBV6-1
ASINGGGNGYT
>TRBJ2-2|TRBV10-3
AISERGAPTGELF
>TRBJ1-5|TRBV3-1/TRBV3-2
ASSQARDQPQH
>TRBJ2-2|TRBV10-2
ASSELAVANTGELF
>TRBJ1-1|TRBV30
AWSVPGQGGAF
>TRBJ1-3|TRBV5-1
ASSLDSSGNTIY